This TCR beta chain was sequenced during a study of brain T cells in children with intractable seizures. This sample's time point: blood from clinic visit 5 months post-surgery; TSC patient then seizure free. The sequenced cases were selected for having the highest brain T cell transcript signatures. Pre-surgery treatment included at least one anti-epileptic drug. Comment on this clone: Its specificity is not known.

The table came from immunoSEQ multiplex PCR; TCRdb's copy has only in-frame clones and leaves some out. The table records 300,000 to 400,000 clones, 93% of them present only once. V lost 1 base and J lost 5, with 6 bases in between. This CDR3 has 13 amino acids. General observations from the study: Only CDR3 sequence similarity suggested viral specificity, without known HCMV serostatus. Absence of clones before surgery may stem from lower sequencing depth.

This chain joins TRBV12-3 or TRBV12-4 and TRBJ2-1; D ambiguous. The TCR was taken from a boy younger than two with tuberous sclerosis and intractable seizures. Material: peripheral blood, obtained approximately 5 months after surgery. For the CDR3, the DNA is TGTGCCAGCAGTTTAGGGGCCAACAATGAGCAGTTCTTC. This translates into CASSLGANNEQFF.